This is a list of T cell receptor beta chains from one sample in a study of vaccination and CD4 T cells after COVID-19. One entry per CDR3 protein, called by TCRdb with MiXCR from the PCR reads. Among around 4,800 distinct CDR3 sequences, approximately 20% were seen once, and the ten largest hold about a fifth. Antigens of these TCRs are unknown. The specimen was CD4+ T cells from blood, cultured in vitro. These receptors originate from a human donor who had recovered from COVID-19. Each CDR3 is given with its conserved first and last residue. The D gene is left open where the match is weak. Some rows mark clone size as missing; the rest say once, few, many or name a class of expanded clone.

clone size: .; D gene: .; J gene: TRBJ2-7; V gene: TRBV2; CDR3 DNA: TGTGCCAGCAGTCCACGGGGCCCCTACGAGCAGTACTTC; CDR3 protein: CASSPRGPYEQYF
clone size: .; D gene: .; J gene: TRBJ1-2; V gene: TRBV21-1; CDR3 DNA: TGTGCCAGCAGCAAAGTTGACAGGGGGGCCAACTATGGCTACACCTTC; CDR3 protein: CASSKVDRGANYGYTF
clone size: .; D gene: .; J gene: TRBJ1-1; V gene: TRBV12-3/TRBV12-4; CDR3 DNA: TGTGCCAGCCAGAGACTCCTGAACACTGAAGCTTTCTTT; CDR3 protein: CASQRLLNTEAFF
clone size: few; D gene: .; J gene: TRBJ2-1; V gene: TRBV27; CDR3 DNA: TGTGCCAGCAGTTTATCAGACGCTTACAATGAGCAGTTCTTC; CDR3 protein: CASSLSDAYNEQFF
clone size: .; D gene: TRBD1; J gene: TRBJ2-3; V gene: TRBV5-1; CDR3 DNA: TGCACCAGCAGCTTGGGGGACAGGGGGTCGGATACGCAGTATTTT; CDR3 protein: CTSSLGDRGSDTQYF
clone size: few; D gene: TRBD2; J gene: TRBJ2-3; V gene: TRBV19; CDR3 DNA: TGTGCCAGTAGTCCCGGCGCGGGGGGCAGAGGAGTGTGGGGCACAGATACGCAGTATTTT; CDR3 protein: CASSPGAGGRGVWGTDTQYF
clone size: .; D gene: .; J gene: TRBJ2-3; V gene: TRBV9; CDR3 DNA: TGTGCCAGCAGCGCCCCGAGGCGTGGGGGGATCACAGATACGCAGTATTTT; CDR3 protein: CASSAPRRGGITDTQYF
clone size: few; D gene: .; J gene: TRBJ1-1; V gene: TRBV6-2/TRBV6-3; CDR3 DNA: TGTGCCAGCACTACAGACCTGAACACTGAAGCTTTCTTT; CDR3 protein: CASTTDLNTEAFF
clone size: .; D gene: TRBD1; J gene: TRBJ1-2; V gene: TRBV5-1; CDR3 DNA: TGCGCCAGCAGCACTGACTCAGGGGGCGCGAGTGGCTACACCTTC; CDR3 protein: CASSTDSGGASGYTF
clone size: few; D gene: .; J gene: TRBJ1-2; V gene: TRBV6-5; CDR3 DNA: TGTGCCAGCAGTTTAGACAGGCATGGCTACACCTTC; CDR3 protein: CASSLDRHGYTF
clone size: medium-sized; D gene: .; J gene: TRBJ1-5; V gene: TRBV27; CDR3 DNA: TGTGCCAGCAGTCATATAAATCAGCCCCAGCATTTT; CDR3 protein: CASSHINQPQHF
clone size: few; D gene: TRBD2; J gene: TRBJ2-3; V gene: TRBV20-1; CDR3 DNA: TGCAGTGCTAGTTATCCTAGCGGGGGGGTACTCACAGATACGCAGTATTTT; CDR3 protein: CSASYPSGGVLTDTQYF
clone size: few; D gene: .; J gene: TRBJ2-7; V gene: TRBV6-1; CDR3 DNA: TGTGCCAGCAGTGAGGTGGGCGAGCAGTACTTC; CDR3 protein: CASSEVGEQYF
clone size: large; D gene: TRBD1; J gene: TRBJ2-3; V gene: TRBV20-1; CDR3 DNA: TGCAGTGCCCTATCCAGGACAGGGCTCACAGATACGCAGTATTTT; CDR3 protein: CSALSRTGLTDTQYF
clone size: .; D gene: .; J gene: TRBJ2-3; V gene: TRBV29-1; CDR3 DNA: TGCAGCTCCCTACGGGTGGGGGGACTCCGTAATGAAGATACGCAGTATTTT; CDR3 protein: CSSLRVGGLRNEDTQYF
clone size: .; D gene: TRBD1; J gene: TRBJ2-7; V gene: TRBV7-9; CDR3 DNA: TGTGCCAGCAGCGCACCGGGACAGGGGGCCTACGAGCAGTACTTC; CDR3 protein: CASSAPGQGAYEQYF
clone size: few; D gene: .; J gene: TRBJ1-2; V gene: TRBV5-4; CDR3 DNA: TGTGCCAGCACCGACGGGGGCGGGGACGGCTACGGCTACACCTTC; CDR3 protein: CASTDGGGDGYGYTF
clone size: few; D gene: .; J gene: TRBJ1-6; V gene: TRBV7-8; CDR3 DNA: TGTGCCAGCAGCTCCCCGACAGGATCTAATTCACCCCTCCACTTT; CDR3 protein: CASSSPTGSNSPLHF
clone size: medium-sized; D gene: .; J gene: TRBJ2-7; V gene: TRBV7-8; CDR3 DNA: TGTGCCAGCAGCCGCCGGGACGTAGGTCTCGAGCAGTACTTC; CDR3 protein: CASSRRDVGLEQYF
clone size: medium-sized; D gene: .; J gene: TRBJ1-2; V gene: TRBV12-3/TRBV12-4; CDR3 DNA: TGTGCCAGCAGTTTTAGGGGGGGGAACTATGGCTACACCTTC; CDR3 protein: CASSFRGGNYGYTF
clone size: .; D gene: .; J gene: TRBJ1-4; V gene: TRBV5-6; CDR3 DNA: TGTGCCAGCAGCTTGGCTGAGGTTAAAAAACTGTTTTTT; CDR3 protein: CASSLAEVKKLFF
clone size: few; D gene: .; J gene: TRBJ1-5; V gene: TRBV5-1; CDR3 DNA: TGCGCCAGCAGCCCTGGCGAGGGATGGGCTCAGCCCCAGCATTTT; CDR3 protein: CASSPGEGWAQPQHF
clone size: .; D gene: .; J gene: TRBJ2-1; V gene: TRBV27; CDR3 DNA: TGTGCCAGCAGTTTTCCGGCAGCCGAGCAGTTCTTC; CDR3 protein: CASSFPAAEQFF
clone size: .; D gene: TRBD1; J gene: TRBJ2-2; V gene: TRBV7-3; CDR3 DNA: TGTGCCAGCAGCTTAAAATTCGACAGGGGGGACACCGGGGAGCTGTTTTTT; CDR3 protein: CASSLKFDRGDTGELFF
clone size: medium-sized; D gene: .; J gene: TRBJ2-4; V gene: TRBV12-3/TRBV12-4; CDR3 DNA: TGTGCCAGCAGCTTATATCCCCCCCCGGCCCCCATTCAGTACTTC; CDR3 protein: CASSLYPPPAPIQYF
clone size: .; D gene: .; J gene: TRBJ1-3; V gene: TRBV11-2; CDR3 DNA: TGTGCCAGCAGCCTGGGCGGCTACTCTGGAAACACCATATATTTT; CDR3 protein: CASSLGGYSGNTIYF
clone size: .; D gene: .; J gene: TRBJ2-1; V gene: TRBV12-3/TRBV12-4; CDR3 DNA: TGTGCCAGCAGTAACCCCCCAAGGGATGAGCAGTTCTTC; CDR3 protein: CASSNPPRDEQFF
clone size: .; D gene: TRBD1; J gene: TRBJ1-5; V gene: TRBV18; CDR3 DNA: TGTGCCAGCTCACCCCAGGGGGCCAGCAATCAGCCCCAGCATTTT; CDR3 protein: CASSPQGASNQPQHF
clone size: few; D gene: TRBD2; J gene: TRBJ2-3; V gene: TRBV20-1; CDR3 DNA: TGCAGTGCTCTCAGCGGGGGAATCACAGATACGCAGTATTTT; CDR3 protein: CSALSGGITDTQYF
clone size: few; D gene: .; J gene: TRBJ1-1; V gene: TRBV19; CDR3 DNA: TGTGCCAGTAGTATAGATCCATTTTATACTGAAGCTTTCTTT; CDR3 protein: CASSIDPFYTEAFF
clone size: few; D gene: TRBD1; J gene: TRBJ1-2; V gene: TRBV12-3/TRBV12-4; CDR3 DNA: TGTGCCAGCAGGCCCGGACAGGGGGCGAATGGCTACACCTTC; CDR3 protein: CASRPGQGANGYTF
clone size: .; D gene: .; J gene: TRBJ2-3; V gene: TRBV10-1; CDR3 DNA: TGCGCCAGCAGCCGGGACAACACAGATACGCAGTATTTT; CDR3 protein: CASSRDNTDTQYF
clone size: few; D gene: TRBD2; J gene: TRBJ2-1; V gene: TRBV7-2; CDR3 DNA: TGTGCCAGCAGCCCCCGGACTAGCGGTATTCACAATGAGCAGTTCTTC; CDR3 protein: CASSPRTSGIHNEQFF
clone size: large; D gene: .; J gene: TRBJ2-1; V gene: TRBV25-1; CDR3 DNA: TGTGCCAGCAGCCCCGGCCCCAATGAGCAGTTCTTC; CDR3 protein: CASSPGPNEQFF
clone size: .; D gene: TRBD2; J gene: TRBJ2-1; V gene: TRBV3-1; CDR3 DNA: TGTGCCAGCAGCCAAGATCTGACTAGCGGGGGGTTGGGCTCCTACAATGAGCAGTTCTTC; CDR3 protein: CASSQDLTSGGLGSYNEQFF
clone size: .; D gene: TRBD1; J gene: TRBJ2-7; V gene: TRBV7-8; CDR3 DNA: TGTGCCAGCAGCCAAAGGGACAGGGGGAACGAGCAGTACTTC; CDR3 protein: CASSQRDRGNEQYF
clone size: .; D gene: .; J gene: TRBJ1-5; V gene: TRBV30; CDR3 DNA: TGTGCCTGGAGTGTAAAGGGACATAGCAATCAGCCCCAGCATTTT; CDR3 protein: CAWSVKGHSNQPQHF
clone size: medium-sized; D gene: TRBD2; J gene: TRBJ2-3; V gene: TRBV20-1; CDR3 DNA: TGCAGTGCTGGGACTAGCGCAGATACGCAGTATTTT; CDR3 protein: CSAGTSADTQYF
clone size: few; D gene: TRBD1; J gene: TRBJ1-1; V gene: TRBV9; CDR3 DNA: TGTGCCAGCAGCGTAGGTTACAGGGGACCATACACTGAAGCTTTCTTT; CDR3 protein: CASSVGYRGPYTEAFF
clone size: few; D gene: .; J gene: TRBJ2-7; V gene: TRBV25-1; CDR3 DNA: TGTGCCAGCAGGACTAGTGGGTCCTACGAGCAGTACTTC; CDR3 protein: CASRTSGSYEQYF
clone size: few; D gene: .; J gene: TRBJ2-3; V gene: TRBV9; CDR3 DNA: TGTGCCAGCAGCGTAGCCTGGCAGATGACGCAGTATTTT; CDR3 protein: CASSVAWQMTQYF
clone size: few; D gene: TRBD1; J gene: TRBJ1-1; V gene: TRBV27; CDR3 DNA: TGTGCCAGCAGTTCCGGGGGGGAATGGACAGGGCACAATGCTTTCTTT; CDR3 protein: CASSSGGEWTGHNAFF
clone size: .; D gene: .; J gene: TRBJ2-7; V gene: TRBV7-9; CDR3 DNA: TGTGCCAGCAGCCTTCAGGGCGAGCAGTACTTC; CDR3 protein: CASSLQGEQYF
clone size: few; D gene: .; J gene: TRBJ2-5; V gene: TRBV11-2; CDR3 DNA: TGTGCCAGCAGCCCTACTTCCACCGGCGGGTGGGAGACCCAGTACTTC; CDR3 protein: CASSPTSTGGWETQYF
clone size: few; D gene: TRBD1; J gene: TRBJ1-5; V gene: TRBV5-1; CDR3 DNA: TGCGCCAGCAGCTCCGGGACAGGGGTACAGCCCCAGCATTTT; CDR3 protein: CASSSGTGVQPQHF
clone size: .; D gene: .; J gene: TRBJ1-6; V gene: TRBV20-1; CDR3 DNA: TGCAGTGCTAGAGATAAAGGAGGGCATTCACCCCTCCACTTT; CDR3 protein: CSARDKGGHSPLHF
clone size: few; D gene: TRBD1; J gene: TRBJ1-6; V gene: TRBV7-2; CDR3 DNA: TGTGCCAGCAGCCCGCATACAGGGGGGGATTCACCCCTCCACTTT; CDR3 protein: CASSPHTGGDSPLHF
clone size: .; D gene: .; J gene: TRBJ2-1; V gene: TRBV19; CDR3 DNA: TGTGCCAGTAGTATAGATAGGGGGGGGGCTATAAATGAGCAGTTCTTC; CDR3 protein: CASSIDRGGAINEQFF
clone size: medium-sized; D gene: .; J gene: TRBJ2-5; V gene: TRBV7-9; CDR3 DNA: TGTGCCAGCAGCTTAGCGTCCGGGCAAGAGACCCAGTACTTC; CDR3 protein: CASSLASGQETQYF
clone size: few; D gene: .; J gene: TRBJ2-7; V gene: TRBV6-4; CDR3 DNA: TGTGCCTTATCCCCGGGGCCCTACTCCTACGAGCAGTACTTC; CDR3 protein: CALSPGPYSYEQYF
clone size: medium-sized; D gene: TRBD2; J gene: TRBJ2-3; V gene: TRBV20-1; CDR3 DNA: TGCAGTGCTCTGACTAGCGGGGGGCTCACAGATACGCAGTATTTT; CDR3 protein: CSALTSGGLTDTQYF
clone size: .; D gene: TRBD1; J gene: TRBJ2-2; V gene: TRBV12-3/TRBV12-4; CDR3 DNA: TGTGCCAGCAGTTTAGACAGGACAGGGCTCACCGGGGAGCTGTTTTTT; CDR3 protein: CASSLDRTGLTGELFF
clone size: .; D gene: .; J gene: TRBJ1-3; V gene: TRBV18; CDR3 DNA: TGTGCCAGCTCACCATTAGTCTCGGGAAACACCATATATTTT; CDR3 protein: CASSPLVSGNTIYF
clone size: .; D gene: .; J gene: TRBJ2-1; V gene: TRBV11-2; CDR3 DNA: TGTGCCAGCAGCTTTCTCGGGGTTTCCTACAATGAGCAGTTCTTC; CDR3 protein: CASSFLGVSYNEQFF
clone size: few; D gene: TRBD1; J gene: TRBJ1-2; V gene: TRBV20-1; CDR3 DNA: TGCAGTGCTAGACCAGGGGGCCATTCTAACTATGGCTACACCTTC; CDR3 protein: CSARPGGHSNYGYTF